These 31 T cell receptor beta chains share one sample of origin, sequenced in a study of T cell changes during pregnancy in multiple sclerosis. Some clones are missing from TCRdb's copy, which holds only in-frame ones; the method was immunoSEQ multiplex PCR. The sample lists about 69,000 clones, roughly 91% occurring once. The sequences come from CD4+ T cells from peripheral blood mononuclear cells, collected in the third trimester of pregnancy. These receptors came from a female donor in good health, enrolled as a control in a pregnancy study.

This clone was observed once. The V gene is TRBV11-3, the J gene TRBJ2-1; 7 nucleotides agree with TRBD2. V trimming: 3 bases; J trimming: 0 bases; junction bases outside the gene matches: 2. Germline V lookup: CDR1 SGHNT, CDR2 YENEEA. The CDR3 is 15 residues long. For the CDR3, the DNA is TGTGCCAGCAGCTTCGGGGGGAGCTCCTACAATGAGCAGTTCTTC. It specifies CASSFGGSSYNEQFF.

This CDR3 is CASSLLVSPRNTEAFF. The CDR3 bases are TGTGCCAGCAGCTTATTAGTTTCCCCTAGGAACACTGAAGCTTTCTTT. The chain links TRBV7-2 to TRBJ1-1; D is uncertain. V dropped 2 bases and J dropped 1 base, with 14 bases sitting between them. The CDR3 runs 16 residues. Per germline, CDR1 SGHTA and CDR2 FQGNSA.

The CDR3 sequence is CASSTLKTGGYSPLHF. For the CDR3, the DNA is TGTGCCAGTAGTACCTTAAAGACAGGGGGCTATTCACCCCTCCACTTT. The V gene is TRBV19, the J gene TRBJ1-6; TRBD1 matches at 10 bases. The germline V gene has CDR1 LNHDA and CDR2 SQIVND (reference sequence). The CDR3 is made up of 16 amino acids. V shed 4 bases and J 8 bases; nucleotides not matched to a gene: 8.

This rearrangement joins TRBV6-6 to TRBJ2-1, with 15 bases fitting TRBD2. The CDR3 consists of 15 residues. The germline V gene has CDR1 MNHNY and CDR2 SVGAGI (reference sequence). J was trimmed by 6 bases and V by 5 bases; bases with no gene match: 2. CDR3 in DNA: TGTGCCAGCAGTCTGGGACTAGCGGGGGGCAATGAGCAGTTCTTC. It is translated as CASSLGLAGGNEQFF.

The rearrangement uses TRBV9 and TRBJ2-1; the D is unclear. Germline CDR1 SGDLS, CDR2 YYNGEE. Trimming pared 0 bases from V and 7 bases from J, leaving 8 bases between. This CDR3 contains 13 residues. The CDR3 nucleotides are TGTGCCAGCAGCGTAGGCGTTCGAAATGAGCAGTTCTTC. Its protein is CASSVGVRNEQFF.

This chain uses TRBV21-1 with TRBJ1-6; no DNA check was done on the table's D call, TRBD1. TRBV21-1 is shown as a pseudogene. The CDR3 loop spans 17 amino acids. This chain's CDR3 is CASSKIRTGDNNSPLHF. The CDR3 bases are TGTGCCAGCAGCAAAATCCGGACAGGGGACAATAATTCACCCCTCCACTTT.

The CDR3 protein is CASSLVASGGGYNEQFF. In DNA, the CDR3 is TGTGCCAGCAGCTTAGTGGCTAGCGGGGGAGGATACAATGAGCAGTTCTTC. V usage is TRBV7-8 and J usage is TRBJ2-1, with 10 bases fitting TRBD2. The CDR3 sequence is 17 residues long. V trimming: 1 base; J trimming: 4 bases; junction bases outside the gene matches: 7. Germline V lookup: CDR1 SGHVS, CDR2 FQNEAQ.

The chain joins TRBV4-1 to TRBJ1-5, with D perhaps TRBD1 (6 bases). The CDR3 sequence is 16 residues long. CDR1 MGHRA and CDR2 YSYEKL come from the germline V gene. With 1 base removed from V and 7 bases from J, the gap between germline ends came to 17 bases. For the CDR3, the DNA is TGCGCCAGCAGCCAAGTGCGGGGGCGGTCCAGGCAGCCCCAGCATTTT. It encodes CASSQVRGRSRQPQHF.

This clone was detected only once. The V and J genes are TRBV5-6 and TRBJ2-5; 12 positions match TRBD2. The trim removed 0 bases at V and 5 bases at J, leaving 2 bases unmatched. The CDR3 covers 15 residues. Germline V lookup: CDR1 SGHDT, CDR2 YYEEEE. Here the CDR3 DNA reads TGTGCCAGCAGCTTGGGGCTAGCGGGGGGGGAGACCCAGTACTTC. This sequence encodes CASSLGLAGGETQYF.

The rearrangement joins TRBV14 to TRBJ1-2; D possibly corresponds to TRBD1 (5 bases). The germline V gene has CDR1 SGHDN and CDR2 FVKESK. V was cut by 5 bases and J by 5 bases, with 18 bases left in between. This CDR3 comprises 15 residues. CDR3 loop: CASSNDSRVPYGYTF. The DNA of the CDR3 is TGTGCCAGCAGCAATGACAGCCGCGTACCGTATGGCTACACCTTC.

The chain links TRBV18 to TRBJ1-2, with unresolved D. The germline V and J ends were trimmed by 5 bases and 2 bases, with 15 bases remaining between them. From germline, CDR1 is KGHSH and CDR2 LQKENI. The CDR3 totals 15 residues. CDR3 amino acids: CASSALGETNYGYTF. CDR3 nucleotide sequence: TGTGCCAGCTCAGCTCTCGGGGAAACAAACTATGGCTACACCTTC.

The chain links TRBV7-2 to TRBJ1-5, with 11 bases fitting TRBD1. V shed 2 bases and J 4 bases; nucleotides not matched to a gene: 4. CDR1 is SGHTA and CDR2 is FQGNSA in the germline V gene. CDR3 length equals 16 residues. The CDR3: CASSLMGQGGNQPQHF. The CDR3 DNA sequence: TGTGCCAGCAGCTTAATGGGACAGGGGGGTAATCAGCCCCAGCATTTT.

The CDR3 reads CASSSGQGGRTGELFF. The CDR3 region has the DNA TGCGCCAGCAGCTCCGGACAGGGAGGGCGCACCGGGGAGCTGTTTTTT. This sequence joins TRBV5-1 and TRBJ2-2; possible D gene TRBD1, 8 bases. Germline CDR1 is SGHRS and CDR2 is YFSETQ. The V end was cut by 3 bases, the J end by 4 bases, with 16 bases between. The CDR3 extends over 16 amino acids.

The V gene is TRBV21-1, the J gene TRBJ2-2; the D segment call TRBD2 is taken from the table without a DNA check. TRBV21-1 is listed as a pseudogene. The length of the CDR3 is 19 residues. The CDR3 reads CASSKGKTSGGLPGGELFF. As DNA, the CDR3 is TGTGCCAGCAGCAAAGGCAAAACTAGCGGGGGCCTACCTGGGGGGGAGCTGTTTTTT.

The CDR3 loop reads CSGTDRLNTEAFF. Here the CDR3 DNA reads TGCAGCGGTACGGACAGGCTGAACACTGAAGCTTTCTTT. The chain uses TRBV29-1 and TRBJ1-1; 7 bases agree with TRBD1. Germline loops: CDR1 SQVTM, CDR2 ANQGSEA. J lost 0 bases, V lost 7 bases, and 5 bases had no gene match. This CDR3 is built from 13 residues.

The chain uses TRBV6-5 and TRBJ1-2; D may be TRBD1 (5 bases). The CDR3 has 12 amino acids. The germline gives CDR1 MNHEY, CDR2 SVGAGI. Trimming cost V 5 bases and J 4 bases, with 8 bases left between them. As DNA, the CDR3 is TGTGCCAGCAGTCAGGGATTCTATGGCTACACCTTC. It is translated as CASSQGFYGYTF.

The chain employs TRBV25-1 and TRBJ2-2; 7 bases fit TRBD2. The CDR3 is 14 residues long. Germline CDR1 is MGHDK and CDR2 is SYGVNS. V trimming: 8 bases; J trimming: 7 bases; junction bases outside the gene matches: 10. The CDR3 DNA reads as TGTGCCAGCCGCCAAAGCGGGGAGGTCGGGGAGCTGTTTTTT. Residues: CASRQSGEVGELFF.

This rearrangement joins TRBV7-2 to TRBJ1-3, with a weak D call TRBD1 (5 bases). The CDR3 sequence is 14 residues long. Trimming took 5 bases from V and 4 from J, leaving 12 bases between them. Germline CDR1 is SGHTA and CDR2 is FQGNSA. CDR3 amino acids: CASSIQVGGNTIYF. CDR3 nucleotides: TGTGCCAGCAGCATACAGGTCGGGGGAAACACCATATATTTT.

J is TRBJ1-5 and V is TRBV4-3, with TRBD1 matching 8 bases. The CDR3 length is 16 residues. Germline values: CDR1 LGHNA, CDR2 YSLEER. The V gene end was trimmed by 0 bases and the J gene end by 5 bases; junction bases not matched to a gene: 6. CDR3: CASSQDRHRGYQPQHF. CDR3 coding DNA: TGCGCCAGCAGCCAAGATAGGCACAGGGGGTATCAGCCCCAGCATTTT.

This clone was seen just once. The chain combines TRBV5-1 with TRBJ2-1; 7 nucleotides line up with TRBD1. CDR3 size: 16 residues. With V trimmed by 4 bases and J by 4 bases, 11 bases remained unmatched. Germline V gene data show CDR1 as SGHRS and CDR2 as YFSETQ. The CDR3 DNA sequence: TGCGCCAGCAGCCTAGAAACCCAGGACAGGTACAATGAGCAGTTCTTC. Translation: CASSLETQDRYNEQFF.

This clone was seen only a few times. The rearrangement joins TRBV2 to TRBJ1-6, with 7 bases matching TRBD1. Trimming took 6 bases from V and 10 from J; bases not matched to a gene: 12. Germline V gene data show CDR1 as SNHLY and CDR2 as FYNNEI. There are 15 residues in the CDR3. The CDR3 DNA sequence: TGTGCCAGCAGGGAGGGGGCAGGGTTCGCCTCACCCCTCCACTTT. Encoded protein: CASREGAGFASPLHF.

This clone was detected only once. The rearrangement joins TRBV11-3 to TRBJ1-6; D is uncertain. From germline, CDR1 is SGHNT and CDR2 YENEEA. This CDR3 has 15 amino acids. Trimming took 0 bases from V and 6 from J, leaving 9 bases between them. CDR3 region: CASSLDQGLNSPLHF. DNA for the CDR3: TGTGCCAGCAGCTTAGATCAAGGACTTAATTCACCCCTCCACTTT.

The chain combines TRBV11-1 with TRBJ1-1, with TRBD1 identical over 7 bases. V lost 6 bases to trimming and J lost 0 bases; unmatched junction nucleotides: 4. CDR1 is SGHAT, CDR2 FQDESV, per germline (reference sequence). This CDR3 contains 14 residues. The CDR3 DNA follows: TGTGCCAGCAGTCCTGACAGGGTGAACACTGAAGCTTTCTTT. Protein product: CASSPDRVNTEAFF.

V gene TRBV2 combines with J gene TRBJ1-2; no reliable D call. The length of the CDR3 is 13 residues. V lost 6 bases and J 3 bases, leaving 11 bases between the germline ends. Germline CDR1 and CDR2: SNHLY and FYNNEI. CDR3 sequence reads: CASRRFDDYGYTF. Here the CDR3 DNA reads TGTGCCAGCAGGCGGTTTGACGACTATGGCTACACCTTC.

This chain joins TRBV9 and TRBJ2-3, with TRBD2 identical over 12 bases. The CDR3 has 17 residues. V shed 0 bases, J shed 4 bases, and the junction held 6 bases outside the gene matches. Germline V gene lookup returns CDR1 SGDLS and CDR2 YYNGEE. CDR3: CASSVGASGGASDTQYF. As DNA, the CDR3 is TGTGCCAGCAGCGTAGGGGCTAGCGGGGGGGCATCAGATACGCAGTATTTT.

This clone has only a few counts. This chain joins TRBV4-3 and TRBJ1-1, with TRBD1 as a possible D gene (6 bases). The V gene lost 1 base and the J gene lost 6 bases, with 15 bases spanning the gap. The CDR3 spans 15 residues. From germline, CDR1 is LGHNA and CDR2 YSLEER. In nucleotides, the CDR3 is TGCGCCAGCAGCCAAGCAGCCCACAACAGGGCTGAAGCTTTCTTT. It yields the protein CASSQAAHNRAEAFF.

V usage is TRBV5-1 and J usage is TRBJ2-1; TRBD2 matches 10 bases. After removal of 0 bases from V and 9 bases from J, the junction contained 9 bases not matched to a gene. From germline, CDR1 is SGHRS and CDR2 YFSETQ. CDR3 size: 16 residues. CDR3 in DNA: TGCGCCAGCAGCTTGGATCCAGCGGGGGGGCCAGTTGAGCAGTTCTTC. Residues: CASSLDPAGGPVEQFF.

The chain recombines TRBV4-3 with TRBJ1-2, with 9 bases matching TRBD1. This CDR3 comprises 16 residues. Trimming cost V 1 base and J 4 bases; bases outside gene matches: 7. Germline-derived CDR1 and CDR2 are LGHNA and YSLEER. CDR3 sequence reads: CASSQVGTGPTYGYTF. Here the CDR3 DNA reads TGCGCCAGCAGCCAAGTCGGGACAGGGCCAACCTATGGCTACACCTTC.

This chain connects TRBV5-1 to TRBJ2-5; TRBD2 agrees at 13 bases. The CDR3 is 15 residues long. CDR1 is SGHRS, CDR2 YFSETQ, per germline. Trimming at V came to 4 bases and at J to 3 bases, leaving 3 bases not matched to a gene. CDR3 residues: CASSAGTSGEETQYF. CDR3 DNA: TGCGCCAGCAGCGCCGGGACTAGCGGGGAAGAGACCCAGTACTTC.

The chain uses TRBV2 and TRBJ1-1, with D hard to call. The germline V and J ends were trimmed by 0 bases and 2 bases, with 13 bases remaining between them. Germline V gene lookup returns CDR1 SNHLY and CDR2 FYNNEI. The CDR3 sequence is 16 residues long. CDR3 bases: TGTGCCAGCAGTGAAGCGGCAGGTCTTTTAAACACTGAAGCTTTCTTT. Amino acid sequence: CASSEAAGLLNTEAFF.

The chain employs TRBV4-1 and TRBJ2-5; TRBD1 matches 9 bases. Looked up from germline, CDR1 is MGHRA and CDR2 is YSYEKL. V lost 4 bases and J lost 4; bases outside the gene matches: 10. CDR3 length equals 16 residues. CDR3 sequence: CASSPTLGQGRETQYF. For the CDR3, the DNA is TGCGCCAGCAGCCCCACCCTCGGACAGGGGAGAGAGACCCAGTACTTC.